This T cell receptor beta chain was sequenced in a study of T cell repertoires in cytomegalovirus infection. At the level of the study: Carrying CMV and the relevant HLA type showed in public TCR beta signatures. Study-level results: Summed frequency of shared TCR beta families picked out CMV carriers who also had the relevant HLA. HLA-C-restricted CMV clonotypes gave the most frequent clonotype in two of eight donors.

This CDR3 spans 13 amino acids. Trimming pared 0 bases from V and 3 bases from J, leaving 7 bases between. Germline values: CDR1 SGHRS, CDR2 YFSETQ. About this clonotype itself: Its antigen is not identified.

One entry per CDR3 protein, called by TCRdb with MiXCR from the reads. The sample contains approximately 500,000 distinct CDR3 sequences, approximately 15% of which appear only once. The sample consisted of CD8+ T cells from PBMCs. The V and J genes are TRBV5-1 and TRBJ2-7; D ambiguous. The clonotype comes from a human donor in good health (CMV status not recorded). Some clones in this sample may be carry-over from other donors' samples. CDR3 coding DNA: TGCGCCAGCAGCTTGGCCAGCCTCTACGAGCAGTACTTC. It encodes CASSLASLYEQYF.